Listed below are T cell receptor beta chains from one sample, sequenced in a study of immune reconstitution after stem cell transplant in scleroderma. Using its own MiXCR run on the RT-PCR reads, TCRdb lists one record per CDR3 protein. The repertoire has about 3,900 distinct CDR3 sequences, roughly 6.6% of them found once; the top ten carry less than 20%. The specimen was obtained before or after autologous hematopoietic stem cell transplantation (not recorded which). These receptors all stem from a female donor with systemic sclerosis. CDR3s leave out the opening cysteine and the closing phenylalanine or tryptophan. Each record gives: V gene, J gene, CDR3 protein.

TRBV7-6	TRBJ1-5	ASSPQEGLNQPQH
TRBV27	TRBJ1-1	ASRQTGLNTEAF
TRBV7-8	TRBJ1-2	ASSFYSGQRIGYT
TRBV29-1	TRBJ2-1	SVSTGSFSYNEQF
TRBV16	TRBJ2-7	ASSFRAGVLPEQY
TRBV4-3	TRBJ2-7	ASSQDPGIRNYEQY
TRBV20-1	TRBJ1-1	SAWYAEAF
TRBV20-1	TRBJ1-5	SASPGRGSNQPQH
TRBV12-3/TRBV12-4	TRBJ1-1	ASSLKRRALGDLNTEAF
TRBV7-9	TRBJ2-3	ASSLSGATDTQY
TRBV5-1	TRBJ2-2	ASSSSTGGANTGELF
TRBV18	TRBJ2-7	ASSRAGQSSYEQY
TRBV20-1	TRBJ2-7	SARDGVKQY
TRBV29-1	TRBJ1-3	SVYGQGGNTIY
TRBV6-6	TRBJ2-1	ASSGAPLANEQF
TRBV27	TRBJ1-5	ASSLSGRVSNQPQH
TRBV5-1	TRBJ2-3	ASSLARSATDTQY
TRBV7-3	TRBJ2-1	ASSLISGGLSDEQF
TRBV9	TRBJ2-1	ASSSPVGDVLPYNEQF
TRBV20-1	TRBJ2-5	SARDNVSPETQY
TRBV5-1	TRBJ2-7	ASSFLPSWGSPYEQY
TRBV20-1	TRBJ2-5	SAHPGVWETQY
TRBV20-1	TRBJ1-4	SARDGAGADEKLF
TRBV20-1	TRBJ2-5	SATQPAGVVQTQY
TRBV20-1	TRBJ2-4	SAIPTGLSLAKNIQY
TRBV20-1	TRBJ2-7	SATERAISEQY
TRBV20-1	TRBJ2-1	SARDPGGSDGQF
TRBV6-2/TRBV6-3	TRBJ1-6	ASSLTGASSYNSPLH
TRBV20-1	TRBJ1-5	SARTKGAGNQPQH
TRBV29-1	TRBJ2-2	SVEADNTGELF
TRBV29-1	TRBJ2-5	SVEGNRGWETQY
TRBV5-1	TRBJ2-7	ASSPAYATSGRDSVQY
TRBV29-1	TRBJ1-1	SVRMNTEAF
TRBV20-1	TRBJ1-2	SAGQGANYGYT
TRBV2	TRBJ1-4	ASRPAKGASEKLF
TRBV7-2	TRBJ1-3	ASSLGRADTIY
TRBV20-1	TRBJ1-5	SARAKLQGKQPQH
TRBV28	TRBJ1-1	ASIRFRGAWDTEAF
TRBV6-6	TRBJ2-3	ATGREGRDTQY